Presented here are 9 T cell receptor beta chains from one specimen sequenced in a study of OX40 agonist ivuxolimab in advanced cancers. Using immunoSEQ multiplex PCR, the repertoire was profiled, and TCRdb retains in-frame clones only, with some absent. The sample records tens of thousands of clones, roughly 82% being singletons. The specimen comprised CD4+ or CD8+ T cells sorted from blood, sampled in a trial of the OX40 agonist ivuxolimab. Receptor source: an adult with an advanced solid tumor such as melanoma, head and neck, liver or kidney cancer.

This chain links TRBV7-8 with TRBJ2-7; the match to TRBD2 covers 10 bases. The CDR3 contains 17 residues. Germline loops: CDR1 SGHVS, CDR2 FQNEAQ. V was pared by 5 bases and J by 3 bases, with 13 bases of the junction left unmatched. The CDR3 bases are TGTGCCAGCAGCAAGACATTTCAAGCGGGGGGGAGCTACGAGCAGTACTTC. It encodes CASSKTFQAGGSYEQYF.

This clone was seen a handful of times. The V and J genes are TRBV7-9 and TRBJ1-6; a weak D match, TRBD1 (6 bases). This CDR3 contains 13 residues. Germline V gene lookup returns CDR1 SEHNR and CDR2 FQNEAQ (reference sequence). The ends were cut back, 8 bases at V and 4 bases at J, with 9 bases in the middle. The CDR3 loop is CASEGGYNSPLHF. Here the CDR3 DNA reads TGTGCCAGCGAGGGGGGTTATAATTCACCCCTCCACTTT.

The chain combines TRBV19 with TRBJ2-7; a weak D match, TRBD2 (5 bases). The germline V gene encodes CDR1 LNHDA and CDR2 SQIVND (reference sequence). This CDR3 comprises 12 residues. Trimming removed 4 bases at V and 3 bases at J, with 7 bases between. The CDR3 region is CASSTGYYEQYF. The CDR3 nucleotides read TGTGCCAGTAGTACGGGGTACTACGAGCAGTACTTC.

The chain recombines TRBV7-8 with TRBJ2-2, with D unresolved. The V end was cut by 5 bases, the J end by 5 bases, with 12 bases between. The germline V gene has CDR1 SGHVS and CDR2 FQNEAQ. The CDR3 spans 14 residues. The CDR3 is CASSTHSPTGELFF. The CDR3 coding sequence is TGTGCCAGCAGCACTCATTCCCCGACCGGGGAGCTGTTTTTT.

The V call is TRBV18, the J call TRBJ1-1; D may be TRBD1 (6 bases). The V and J ends lost 0 bases and 6 bases respectively, with 14 bases between them. The CDR3 totals 15 residues. Germline V gene data show CDR1 as KGHSH and CDR2 as LQKENI. In nucleotides, the CDR3 is TGTGCCAGCTCACCACCGGGGGGCGGGAGGTCTGAAGCTTTCTTT. It is translated as CASSPPGGGRSEAFF.

V usage is TRBV7-6 and J usage is TRBJ1-6; no firm D call. The CDR3 is 13 residues long. Germline assignment: CDR1 SGHVS and CDR2 FNYEAQ. Trimming took off 5 bases at V and 8 bases at J, with 10 bases between the two ends. CDR3 sequence (DNA): TGTGCCAGCAGCGTACAAGAGCATTCACCCCTCCACTTT. As protein: CASSVQEHSPLHF.

V is TRBV6-5 and J is TRBJ1-1, with D possibly being TRBD1 (6 bases). V lost 6 bases, J lost 10 bases, and 15 bases lay in between. Germline lookup yields CDR1 MNHEY and CDR2 SVGAGI. The CDR3 is 12 residues long. The CDR3 DNA is TGTGCCAGCAGAGTAATAGGGGGAGCAGCTTTCTTT. Translated, it gives CASRVIGGAAFF.

V usage is TRBV25-1 and J usage is TRBJ1-2; a possible D gene is TRBD1 (5 bases). The length of the CDR3 is 14 residues. The germline V and J ends were trimmed by 2 bases and 6 bases, with 13 bases remaining between them. Germline loops: CDR1 MGHDK, CDR2 SYGVNS. CDR3 DNA: TGTGCCAGCAGTGAAAGGGCCCGGGGGGATGGCTACACCTTC. Its translation: CASSERARGDGYTF.

This clone was counted only a few times. Compared with germline, one end of the junction differs, possibly owing to a read error. The chain carries TRBV11-2 and TRBJ2-4, with TRBD1 matching 8 bases. CDR3 length: 12 amino acids. CDR1 SGHAT and CDR2 FQNNGV come from the germline V gene. CDR3 protein: CASSSMTGVPFF. CDR3 coding DNA: TGTGCCAGCAGCTCCATGACAGGGGTCCCTTTCTTC.